The sequence of this T cell receptor (beta chain) was determined in a study of blood T cell repertoires in COVID-19 (TCRdb year 2020). In the study overall: Samples from collaborators originated in the United States, Italy and Spain and spanned both the acute and convalescent phases of COVID-19. The material from the prospective study consisted of cDNA or gDNA derived from T cells, B-cell-depleted T cells, or PBMCs. A de-identified subject ID, COVID-19 status, age in years and sex were almost always included in the sample metadata. The repertoires were made available in a free public database intended to serve as a resource for research on the immune response to SARS-CoV-2. Samples were obtained from the ongoing ImmuneRACE study (first 160 participants) and from about 1,300 subjects provided by 6 global collaborators. HLA class I and class II types, where available, came from metadata supplied by the sample provider rather than from assay-based typing. The dataset comprised deeply sampled blood TCRbeta repertoires from subjects exposed to, actively infected with, or recovered from COVID-19. General findings and caveats noted by the study authors: The amount of clinical and demographic metadata varied by source and participant and was provided uncurated.

TCRbeta CDR3 regions were amplified from genomic DNA using the immunoSEQ Assay, a bias-controlled multiplex PCR. Per the original workflow: Nucleated cell counts per sample were estimated from amplification of reference gene primers within the assay. Sequence reads were collapsed and filtered to measure the absolute abundance of every unique TCRbeta CDR3 rearrangement. For each sample, productive Simpson clonality was calculated as the square root of Simpson's diversity index over productive rearrangements. TCRdb took over this immuneACCESS table, retaining in-frame rearrangements with V and J assigned. Such tables are incomplete; in checked studies, under half of the missing clones stem from an unresolved V gene, and the remainder is unexplained. V and J calls and clone size follow that table, whereas D and trimming were derived from the DNA. For this sample the table gives around 200,000 clones, of which 88% were detected only once. The top ten constitute about 1.1% of the sample.

From cysteine to phenylalanine, the CDR3 is 17 amino acids long. The read is trimmed to its CDR3 DNA, 51 bases read in frame from base 1. Per the germline V gene, SGHRS is the CDR1 and YFSETQ is the CDR2. For this chain, trimming is 2 bases at the V end and 6 bases at the J end, and the number of junction bases without a gene match is 12. A word on this clone: Its antigen specificity is not known. Base-call qualities are not available, and no considerably larger clone is one nucleotide away.

The collaborating institutions used their own protocols to collect whole blood in K2EDTA tubes. For TCRbeta analysis, collaborators shipped samples as frozen whole blood, isolated PBMCs, or DNA extracted from either of those sample types. The sample was peripheral blood. The chain is assembled from TRBV5-1 and TRBJ2-1, and 9 bases in between align with TRBD2. This TCR came from a man aged 25-45 years with acute or convalescent COVID-19. The nucleotides read TGCGCCAGCAGCTTCACTTCGGGACTAGCCTCCACCAATGAGCAGTTCTTC. It translates as CASSFTSGLASTNEQFF.